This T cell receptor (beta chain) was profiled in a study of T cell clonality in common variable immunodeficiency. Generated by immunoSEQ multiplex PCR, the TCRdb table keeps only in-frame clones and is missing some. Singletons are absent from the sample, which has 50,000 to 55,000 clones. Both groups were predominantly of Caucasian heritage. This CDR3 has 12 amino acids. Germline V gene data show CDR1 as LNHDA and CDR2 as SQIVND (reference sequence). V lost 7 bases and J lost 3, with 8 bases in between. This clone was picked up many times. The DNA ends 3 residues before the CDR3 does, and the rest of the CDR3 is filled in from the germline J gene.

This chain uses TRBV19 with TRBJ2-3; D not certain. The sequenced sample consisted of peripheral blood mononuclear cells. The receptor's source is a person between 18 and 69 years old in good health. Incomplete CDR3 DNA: TGTGCCAGTAATGGGCAGACAGATACG. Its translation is CASNGQTDT. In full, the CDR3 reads CASNGQTDTQYF.